Listed here are 16 T cell receptor beta chains from one sample, sequenced in a study of cytomegalovirus exposure and HLA in healthy donors. The primer mix had 60 Vbeta and 13 Jbeta primers. The method was immunoSEQ multiplex PCR; TCRdb's version includes in-frame clones alone and lacks a portion of them. Of about 180,000 clones in the sample, 80% were seen once. The sample was PBMCs. All receptors derive from a girl aged 10-17 years in good health and CMV-seropositive.

This chain joins TRBV27 and TRBJ2-2; D is perhaps TRBD2 (6 bases). The CDR3 consists of 17 residues. The V gene lost 2 bases and the J gene lost 5 bases, with 18 bases spanning the gap. In germline, CDR1 is MNHEY, CDR2 SMNVEV (reference sequence). CDR3 protein: CASSLIVWGVQTGELFF. DNA for the CDR3: TGTGCCAGCAGTTTAATTGTCTGGGGGGTGCAGACCGGGGAGCTGTTTTTT.

This clone occurred a few times. This rearrangement joins TRBV7-3 to TRBJ2-2; TRBD2 aligns across 7 bases. This CDR3 contains 16 residues. V trimming: 5 bases; J trimming: 4 bases; junction bases outside the gene matches: 10. The germline V gene encodes CDR1 SGHTA and CDR2 FQGTGA. CDR3 nucleotide sequence: TGTGCCAGCAGCAGGATAGGCGGGAGCGGCACCGGGGAGCTGTTTTTT. Residues: CASSRIGGSGTGELFF.

V is TRBV5-1 and J is TRBJ2-5; 9 bases agree with TRBD1. CDR3 length equals 14 residues. With 3 bases clipped from V and 2 bases from J, the junction kept 2 bases outside the gene matches. Germline CDR1 is SGHRS and CDR2 is YFSETQ. CDR3 in DNA: TGCGCCAGCAGCTCTGGACAGGGGCAAGAGACCCAGTACTTC. Protein sequence: CASSSGQGQETQYF.

The chain uses TRBV5-4 and TRBJ2-1; D might be TRBD2 (5 bases). V lost 4 bases, J lost 4 bases, and 12 bases lay in between. Per germline, CDR1 SGHNT and CDR2 YYREEE (reference sequence). The CDR3 is made up of 14 amino acids. The CDR3 DNA is TGTGCCAGCAGCCGTAATGAGCGGTACAATGAGCAGTTCTTC. Its translation: CASSRNERYNEQFF. The full variable domain, in which reference TRBV5-4 and TRBJ2-1 provide the parts outside the CDR3, is ETGVTQSPTHLIKTRGQQVTLRCSSQSGHNTVSWYQQALGQGPQFIFQYYREEENGRGNFPPRFSGLQFPNYSSELNVNALELDDSALYLCASSRNERYNEQFFGPGTRLTVL.

This clone was detected a few times. The chain couples TRBV2 to TRBJ2-1; 8 bases fit TRBD2. CDR1 is SNHLY, CDR2 FYNNEI, per germline. The CDR3 has 14 residues. Trimming removed 7 bases from V and 10 bases from J; junction bases left unmatched: 12. CDR3 nucleotide sequence: TGTGCCAGCAACCAGGAAACGGGAGGGCGAGAGCAGTTCTTC. Translation: CASNQETGGREQFF. The entire variable domain, with the rest obtained from reference TRBV2 and TRBJ2-1, is as follows: EPEVTQTPSHQVTQMGQEVILRCVPISNHLYFYWYRQILGQKVEFLVSFYNNEISEKSEIFDDQFSVERPDGSNFTLKIRSTKLEDSAMYFCASNQETGGREQFFGPGTRLTVL.

The rearrangement joins TRBV6-1 to TRBJ2-1, with 7 positions matching TRBD2. This CDR3 region has 15 residues. Germline V CDR1 and CDR2: MNHNS, SASEGT. V shed 7 bases, J shed 1 base, and the junction held 7 bases outside the gene matches. CDR3 sequence (DNA): TGTGCCAGCACCATGCCCGGGAGGTCCTACAATGAGCAGTTCTTC. Its protein product is CASTMPGRSYNEQFF.

The gene calls are TRBV5-1 and TRBJ2-3; 8 positions match TRBD1. CDR3 length: 15 amino acids. Per germline, CDR1 SGHRS and CDR2 YFSETQ. The junction had 6 bases not matched to a gene; V was cut back by 4 bases and J by 2 bases. Written as DNA, the CDR3 is TGCGCCAGCAGCACAGACAGGGGAGACACAGATACGCAGTATTTT. Translating it yields CASSTDRGDTDTQYF.

This clone was observed a handful of times. This CDR3 reads CASLSGANVLTF. CDR3 nucleotides: TGTGCCAGTCTTTCTGGGGCCAACGTCCTGACTTTC. The chain links TRBV6-5 to TRBJ2-6; D unresolved. With 9 bases removed from V and 1 base from J, the gap between germline ends came to 4 bases. The CDR3 spans 12 residues. CDR1 MNHEY and CDR2 SVGAGI come from the germline V gene.

The J gene is TRBJ2-2, the V gene TRBV5-1; 14 bases are a match to TRBD2. The CDR3 has 17 amino acids. CDR1 SGHRS and CDR2 YFSETQ come from the germline V gene. After removal of 4 bases from V and 5 bases from J, the junction contained 7 bases not matched to a gene. The DNA of the CDR3 is TGCGCCAGCAGCCACGGGACTAGCGGGAGTGGGACCGGGGAGCTGTTTTTT. Translation gives CASSHGTSGSGTGELFF.

The V and J genes are TRBV2 and TRBJ2-5, with a tentative D call TRBD2 (5 bases). V lost 3 bases, J lost 7 bases, and 9 bases lay in between. CDR1 is SNHLY, CDR2 FYNNEI, per germline. The CDR3 covers 12 residues. The CDR3 reads CASSDSAGTQYF. The CDR3 DNA reads as TGTGCCAGCAGTGACTCGGCGGGGACCCAGTACTTC.

The chain couples TRBV18 to TRBJ1-1, with unresolved D. The CDR3 covers 13 residues. Germline V gene data show CDR1 as KGHSH and CDR2 as LQKENI. With 8 bases removed from V and 3 bases from J, the gap between germline ends came to 13 bases. The CDR3 DNA reads as TGTGCCAGCGGAGCGGGCGTTGACACTGAAGCTTTCTTT. Protein product: CASGAGVDTEAFF.

In its sample, this clone was seen a few times. The CDR3 nucleotides are TGCGCCAGCAGTGAGTCGACGACTAGCGGTTACAATGAGCAGTTCTTC. Translated: CASSESTTSGYNEQFF. The V gene is TRBV10-1, the J gene TRBJ2-1, with 9 bases identical to TRBD2. This CDR3 is 16 amino acids long. The junction had 4 bases not matched to a gene; V was cut back by 0 bases and J by 4 bases. CDR1 WNHNN and CDR2 SYGVQD come from the germline V gene (reference sequence).

The chain joins TRBV25-1 to TRBJ2-2; 14 nucleotides match TRBD2. Germline CDR1 is MGHDK and CDR2 is SYGVNS. This CDR3 region has 16 residues. Trimming took 6 bases from V and 5 from J; bases not matched to a gene: 5. The CDR3 DNA is TGTGCCAGCAGGGGGGGACTAGCGGGAGATACCGGGGAGCTGTTTTTT. Its translation: CASRGGLAGDTGELFF.

V is TRBV5-6 and J is TRBJ1-2; possibly TRBD1 for D (6 bases). Trimming removed 5 bases at V and 5 bases at J, with 19 bases between. Looked up from germline, CDR1 is SGHDT and CDR2 is YYEEEE. The CDR3 runs to 15 residues. CDR3 coding DNA: TGTGCCAGCAGTCCTACTTCTTGGACAGCTTATGGCTACACCTTC. Encoded protein: CASSPTSWTAYGYTF. The full variable domain, completed using reference TRBV5-6 and TRBJ1-2, is DAGVTQSPTHLIKTRGQQVTLRCSPKSGHDTVSWYQQALGQGPQFIFQYYEEEERQRGNFPDRFSGHQFPNYSSELNVNALLLGDSALYLCASSPTSWTAYGYTFGSGTRLTVV.

This clone came up a few times. V and J are TRBV7-9 and TRBJ1-2; 9 bases are shared with TRBD1. Trimming removed 6 bases from V and 3 bases from J; junction bases left unmatched: 11. CDR3 length equals 16 residues. Germline V gives CDR1 SEHNR, CDR2 FQNEAQ (reference sequence). In nucleotides, the CDR3 is TGTGCCAGCAGTTTACTCCGGGACAGGGTCGACTATGGCTACACCTTC. The encoded protein is CASSLLRDRVDYGYTF.

V and J are TRBV6-5 and TRBJ2-7; 9 bases align to TRBD2. The germline V gene has CDR1 MNHEY and CDR2 SVGAGI. The CDR3 covers 15 residues. Trimming cost V 5 bases and J 7 bases; bases outside gene matches: 12. The CDR3 DNA is TGTGCCAGCAGTCCTTCTGTAGCGGGAGTCGGGGAGCAGTACTTC. This sequence encodes CASSPSVAGVGEQYF.